These T cell receptor beta chains were read from a single sample in a study of early T cells in non-severe SARS-CoV-2 infection. TCRdb used MiXCR to reprocess the 5' RACE reads, holding one entry per CDR3 protein. The data show about 110,000 distinct CDR3 sequences, over 9.5% seen once. This material consisted of whole blood, taken at baseline. Every receptor here comes from an adult who was a healthcare worker with PCR-confirmed SARS-CoV-2 infection or an uninfected control (not recorded which). CDR3s include the opening cysteine and the closing phenylalanine or tryptophan. D genes are given only for firm matches. Size tells how often a clone was seen (once, few, many) or the class of an expanded clone, and some rows leave it out.

size	V	J	D	DNA	CDR3
many	TRBV19	TRBJ2-1	TRBD2	TGTGCCAGTAGCTCCTTAACTAGCGGTCGTTCGAATGAGCAGTTCTTC	CASSSLTSGRSNEQFF
few	TRBV11-2	TRBJ1-1	.	TGTGCCAGCAGCACAGGGTTGAGCACTGAAGCTTTCTTT	CASSTGLSTEAFF
few	TRBV2	TRBJ1-2	.	TGTGCCAGCAGTCCCCTTCTAGGCTACACCTTC	CASSPLLGYTF
few	TRBV2	TRBJ1-1	.	TGTGCCAGCAGTGTACGAAAAGCGAACACTGAAGCTTTCTTT	CASSVRKANTEAFF
.	TRBV2	TRBJ2-7	.	TGTGCCACCCTCGGAGGCAGGGGCTCCTACGAGCAGTACTTC	CATLGGRGSYEQYF
.	TRBV15	TRBJ2-1	.	TGTGCCACCAGCGCGAAGGGAACTAACTACAATGAGCAGTTCTTC	CATSAKGTNYNEQFF
few	TRBV12-3/TRBV12-4	TRBJ1-1	.	TGTGCCAGCAGTTTACTGGGGGACACTGAAGCTTTCTTT	CASSLLGDTEAFF
few	TRBV5-1	TRBJ1-1	.	TGCGCCAGCAGCTTGGCCCAGGCAGGGGAAGCTTTCTTT	CASSLAQAGEAFF
many	TRBV4-1	TRBJ2-7	.	TGCGCCAGCAGCCAGCCCTCCTCCTACGAGCAGTACTTC	CASSQPSSYEQYF
few	TRBV20-1	TRBJ2-1	TRBD2	TGCAGTGCTAGAGAACTAGCGAATGAGCAGTTCTTC	CSARELANEQFF
few	TRBV3-1	TRBJ2-2	.	TGTGCCAGCAGCCAGTCGACCACCGGGGAGCTGTTTTTT	CASSQSTTGELFF
few	TRBV6-2/TRBV6-3	TRBJ1-5	TRBD1	TGTGCCAGCAGGGACAGGGTCGTTCAGCCCCAGCATTTT	CASRDRVVQPQHF
.	TRBV25-1	TRBJ2-5	.	TGTGCCAGCAGTAAAGGGGTATGGGAGACCCAGTACTTC	CASSKGVWETQYF
few	TRBV12-3/TRBV12-4	TRBJ1-4	.	TGTGCCAGCAGTTTAGATGGTGAAAAACTGTTTTTT	CASSLDGEKLFF
.	TRBV6-5	TRBJ2-7	TRBD1	TGTGCCAGCAGTTACATCGGACAGGGGGCCTACGAGCAGTACTTC	CASSYIGQGAYEQYF
few	TRBV12-3/TRBV12-4	TRBJ1-1	.	TGTGCCAGCAGTAACAGGGAGATGAACACTGAAGCTTTCTTT	CASSNREMNTEAFF
few	TRBV5-4	TRBJ2-2	.	TGTGCCAGCAGCTTGGTGGGCCCCGGGGAGCTGTTTTTT	CASSLVGPGELFF
few	TRBV7-2	TRBJ1-2	.	TGTGCCAGCAGCCGAACAGGACCCTATGGCTACACCTTC	CASSRTGPYGYTF
few	TRBV9	TRBJ1-1	.	TGTGCCAGCAGCGTAGGTTCAGGAAACACTGAAGCTTTCTTT	CASSVGSGNTEAFF
few	TRBV14	TRBJ2-3	.	TGTGCCAGCAGCCAGTGGGGGAATCCAGATACGCAGTATTTT	CASSQWGNPDTQYF
many	TRBV6-1	TRBJ1-1	.	TGTGCCAGCAGTGAAGAGTTGGGAAGGGACGAAGCTTTCTTT	CASSEELGRDEAFF
few	TRBV30	TRBJ1-3	.	TGTGCCTGGAAGGTTGGATACTCTGGAAACACCATATATTTT	CAWKVGYSGNTIYF
few	TRBV4-1	TRBJ2-3	.	TGCGCCAGCAGCCAAGACCTTTGGGTTAGGACGGATACTAGCACAGATACGCAGTATTTT	CASSQDLWVRTDTSTDTQYF
many	TRBV28	TRBJ1-2	.	TGTGCCAGCAGTACCCGCCGATATGGCTACACCTTC	CASSTRRYGYTF
.	TRBV7-9	TRBJ2-3	.	TGTGCCAGCAGCTTATTGCCGGGGGCAATCGTTGATACGCAGTATTTT	CASSLLPGAIVDTQYF
few	TRBV6-6	TRBJ2-3	.	TGTGCCAGCAGTACTGGACGGACAACAGATACGCAGTATTTT	CASSTGRTTDTQYF
few	TRBV9	TRBJ1-1	TRBD1	TGTGCCAGCAGCGTCGTGGGACAGGGAGTGACTGAAGCTTTCTTT	CASSVVGQGVTEAFF
.	TRBV4-2	TRBJ1-6	.	TGTGCCAGCAGCCAAGCAATAGACAGTAATTCACCCCTCCACTTT	CASSQAIDSNSPLHF
.	TRBV20-1	TRBJ2-7	.	TGCAGTGCTAGAGATGGGGCTGACAGTTTTTACGAGCAGTACTTC	CSARDGADSFYEQYF
many	TRBV5-1	TRBJ2-3	TRBD2	TGCGCCAGCAGCTCGGGACTAGGAGTTGCAGATACGCAGTATTTT	CASSSGLGVADTQYF
.	TRBV7-4	TRBJ1-1	TRBD1	TGTGCCTACCGGACAGGGGATAACACTGAAGCTTTCTTT	CAYRTGDNTEAFF
once	TRBV5-6	TRBJ1-5	.	TGTGCCAGCAGCTTGCGGGGACACTACAATCAGCCCCAGCATTTT	CASSLRGHYNQPQHF
few	TRBV28	TRBJ2-7	.	TGTGCCAGCAGTTTAGCAGGAGCCCAATCCTACGAGCAGTACTTC	CASSLAGAQSYEQYF
.	TRBV6-5	TRBJ2-3	TRBD1	TGTGCCAGCAGTTCCCGGCCGGGACAGAGCACAGATACGCAGTATTTT	CASSSRPGQSTDTQYF
many	TRBV7-3	TRBJ2-4	.	TGTGCCAGCAGCTTAGAGCCTTTCGGGAACATTCAGTACTTC	CASSLEPFGNIQYF
.	TRBV6-1	TRBJ1-6	.	TGTGCCAGCAGTGATTGGGTCCAATTACCCCTCCACTTT	CASSDWVQLPLHF
once	TRBV12-3/TRBV12-4	TRBJ2-5	TRBD1	TGTGCCAGCAGTTTAAACAGGGGGCGAGAGGAGACCCAGTACTTC	CASSLNRGREETQYF
.	TRBV4-1	TRBJ1-1	TRBD1	TGCGCCAGCAGCCAAGACGGACAGGTGGGCACTGAAGCTTTCTTT	CASSQDGQVGTEAFF
few	TRBV5-1	TRBJ2-3	.	TGCGCCAGCAGCTCTGGGGTAGTGGCAGATACGCAGTATTTT	CASSSGVVADTQYF
.	TRBV6-1	TRBJ2-7	.	TGTGCCAGCAGTGAAGCATACAGGGTGTCCGAGCAGTACTTC	CASSEAYRVSEQYF
.	TRBV6-5	TRBJ1-1	.	TGTGCCACTCAACCGGGGGGAAATATGAACACTGAAGCTTTCTTT	CATQPGGNMNTEAFF
.	TRBV5-1	TRBJ2-1	.	TGCGCCAGCAGCTCCCAGTTCGGCGACAATGAGCAGTTCTTC	CASSSQFGDNEQFF
.	TRBV20-1	TRBJ2-1	TRBD2	TGCAGTGCTAGCCCGGCAGCGGGGGGGCGCAATGAGCAGTTCTTC	CSASPAAGGRNEQFF
.	TRBV2	TRBJ1-4	.	TGTGCCAGCAGTTTTGGGGCGGCAGAAAAACTGTTTTTT	CASSFGAAEKLFF
few	TRBV14	TRBJ2-1	TRBD1	TGTGCCAGCAGCCGGCTCCGGGGGACAGGGTACAATGAGCAGTTCTTC	CASSRLRGTGYNEQFF
few	TRBV4-1	TRBJ2-1	.	TGCGCCAGCAGCCAAGGCAGGGCGGTCAATGAGCAGTTCTTC	CASSQGRAVNEQFF
many	TRBV6-2/TRBV6-3	TRBJ2-1	TRBD2	TGTGCCAGCAGACCGTCACTAGCGGGAGGGCCCTCCTACAATGAGCAGTTCTTC	CASRPSLAGGPSYNEQFF
few	TRBV7-3	TRBJ2-3	.	TGTGCCAGCAGCTTAAAGACTCCTGCGGCAGATACGCAGTATTTT	CASSLKTPAADTQYF
.	TRBV7-9	TRBJ2-1	.	TGTGCCAGCAGCTTACAGATTAATGAGCAGTTCTTC	CASSLQINEQFF
few	TRBV24-1	TRBJ2-1	.	TGTGCCACCAGTGATTTTTCCGGGTACAATGAGCAGTTCTTC	CATSDFSGYNEQFF
.	TRBV21-1	TRBJ1-6	.	.	CASGVGQGNSPLHF
.	TRBV20-1	TRBJ2-1	TRBD1	TGCAGTGCTAGATCTGAAACCGGACAGGGTTCCTACAATGAGCAGTTCTTC	CSARSETGQGSYNEQFF
few	TRBV20-1	TRBJ2-2	TRBD2	TGCAGTGCTAGAAGGACTAGCGGCACCGGGGAGCTGTTTTTT	CSARRTSGTGELFF
.	TRBV4-2	TRBJ2-1	.	TGTGCCAGCAGCCAAGAACGCGGAAATGAGCAGTTCTTC	CASSQERGNEQFF
few	TRBV27	TRBJ2-7	.	TGTGCCAGCGGCCCGGATTACTACGAGCAGTACTTC	CASGPDYYEQYF